The subject of this entry is one TCR beta chain. Its antigen is still unknown. These data come from a study of cytomegalovirus exposure and HLA in healthy donors. Study summary: A later analysis reported the same platform for the 110 or so validation repertoires and the 650 to 750 first-cohort repertoires. Overall study findings and caveats: Subsequent analysis revealed that first-cohort TCR clusters tended to co-occur in the roughly 120 validation repertoires. The study recorded 164 TCR beta chains that were cytomegalovirus-associated.

Germline CDR1 is MDHEN and CDR2 is SYDVKM. This CDR3 is 15 amino acids long. V was clipped by 2 bases and J by 0 bases; unmatched bases: 3. The repertoire was sequenced with immunoSEQ multiplex PCR; TCRdb's copy has only in-frame clones and lacks some. The sample has 110,000 to 150,000 clones, about 95% seen once. The chain carries TRBV28 and TRBJ2-7; 8 bases are a match to TRBD2. This sequence originates from a man between 18 and 35 years old in good health and CMV-seropositive. The specimen sequenced was PBMCs. CDR3 protein: CASSLRGGFSYEQYF. Here the CDR3 DNA reads TGTGCCAGCAGTTTACGGGGGGGGTTCTCCTACGAGCAGTACTTC.